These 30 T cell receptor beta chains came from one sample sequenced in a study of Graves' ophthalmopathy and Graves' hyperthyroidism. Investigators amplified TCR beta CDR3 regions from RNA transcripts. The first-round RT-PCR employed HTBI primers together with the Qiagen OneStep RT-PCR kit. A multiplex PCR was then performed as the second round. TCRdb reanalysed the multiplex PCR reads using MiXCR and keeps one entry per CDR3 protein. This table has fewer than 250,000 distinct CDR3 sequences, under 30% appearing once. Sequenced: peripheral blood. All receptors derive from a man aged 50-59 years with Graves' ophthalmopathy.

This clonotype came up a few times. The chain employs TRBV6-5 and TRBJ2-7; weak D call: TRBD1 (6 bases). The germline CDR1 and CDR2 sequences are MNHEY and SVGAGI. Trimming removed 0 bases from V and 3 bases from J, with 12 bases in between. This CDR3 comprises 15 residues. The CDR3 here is CASSYSPGVDYEQYF. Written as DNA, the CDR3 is TGTGCCAGCAGTTACTCGCCAGGGGTGGACTACGAGCAGTACTTC.

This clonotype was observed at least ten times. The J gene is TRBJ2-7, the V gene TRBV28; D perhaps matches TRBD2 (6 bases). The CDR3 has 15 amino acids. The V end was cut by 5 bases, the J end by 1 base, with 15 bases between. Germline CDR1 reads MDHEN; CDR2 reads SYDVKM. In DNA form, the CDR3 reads TGTGCCAGCAGTCCTACTGGGAGGAAGTCCTACGAGCAGTACTTC. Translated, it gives CASSPTGRKSYEQYF.

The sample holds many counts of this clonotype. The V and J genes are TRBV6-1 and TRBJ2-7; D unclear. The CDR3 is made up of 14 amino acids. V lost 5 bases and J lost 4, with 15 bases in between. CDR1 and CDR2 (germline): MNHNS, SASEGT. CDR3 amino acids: CASSKRFDEYEQYF. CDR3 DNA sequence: TGTGCCAGCAGTAAGAGGTTTGATGAATACGAGCAGTACTTC.

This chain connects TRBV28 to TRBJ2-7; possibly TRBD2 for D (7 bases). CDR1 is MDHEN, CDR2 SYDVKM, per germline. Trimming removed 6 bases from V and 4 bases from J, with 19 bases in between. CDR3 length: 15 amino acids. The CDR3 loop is CASSPTGRGGYEQYF. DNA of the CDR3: TGTGCCAGCAGCCCTACGGGCAGGGGAGGGTACGAGCAGTACTTC. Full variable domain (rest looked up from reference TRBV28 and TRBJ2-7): DVKVTQSSRYLVKRTGEKVFLECVQDMDHENMFWYRQDPGLGLRLIYFSYDVKMKEKGDIPEGYSVSREKKERFSLILESASTNQTSMYLCASSPTGRGGYEQYFGPGTRLTVT.

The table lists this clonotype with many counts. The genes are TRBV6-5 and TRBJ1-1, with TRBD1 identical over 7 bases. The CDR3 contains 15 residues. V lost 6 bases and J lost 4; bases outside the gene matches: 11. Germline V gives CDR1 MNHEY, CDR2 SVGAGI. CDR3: CASRILQGKGTEAFF. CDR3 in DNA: TGTGCCAGCAGAATCTTACAGGGGAAGGGCACTGAAGCTTTCTTT.

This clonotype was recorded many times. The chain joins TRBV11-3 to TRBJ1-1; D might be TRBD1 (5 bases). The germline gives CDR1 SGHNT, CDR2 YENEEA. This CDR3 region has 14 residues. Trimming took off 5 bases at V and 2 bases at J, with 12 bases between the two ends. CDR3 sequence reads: CASSPMGGNTEAFF. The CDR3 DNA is TGTGCCAGCAGCCCAATGGGGGGAAACACTGAAGCTTTCTTT.

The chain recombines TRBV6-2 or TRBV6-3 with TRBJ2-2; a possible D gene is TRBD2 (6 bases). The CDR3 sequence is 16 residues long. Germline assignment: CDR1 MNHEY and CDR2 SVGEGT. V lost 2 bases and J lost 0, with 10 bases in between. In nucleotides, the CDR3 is TGTGCCAGCAGTTACGGGCGGGACGCGAACACCGGGGAGCTGTTTTTT. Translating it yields CASSYGRDANTGELFF.

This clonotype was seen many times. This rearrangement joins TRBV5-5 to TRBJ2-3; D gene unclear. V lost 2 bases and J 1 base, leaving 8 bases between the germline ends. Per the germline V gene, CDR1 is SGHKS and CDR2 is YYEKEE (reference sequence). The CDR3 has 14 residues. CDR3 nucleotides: TGTGCCAGCAGCTTCGACAAGGGCACAGATACGCAGTATTTT. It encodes CASSFDKGTDTQYF.

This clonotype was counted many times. CDR3: CASSITVPATYEQYF. The CDR3 nucleotides read TGTGCCAGTAGTATCACGGTTCCAGCCACCTACGAGCAGTACTTC. The rearrangement uses TRBV19 and TRBJ2-7; D remains ambiguous. V was cut by 3 bases and J by 2 bases, with 14 bases left in between. CDR1 and CDR2 (germline): LNHDA, SQIVND (reference sequence). The CDR3 spans 15 residues.

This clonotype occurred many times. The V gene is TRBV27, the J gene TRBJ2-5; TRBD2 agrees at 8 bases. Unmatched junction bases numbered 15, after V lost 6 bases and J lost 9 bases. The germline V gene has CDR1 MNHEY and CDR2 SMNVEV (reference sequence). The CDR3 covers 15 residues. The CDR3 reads CASSRARGLVSAQYF. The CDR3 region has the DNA TGTGCCAGCAGCCGCGCCAGGGGACTAGTATCGGCCCAGTACTTC.

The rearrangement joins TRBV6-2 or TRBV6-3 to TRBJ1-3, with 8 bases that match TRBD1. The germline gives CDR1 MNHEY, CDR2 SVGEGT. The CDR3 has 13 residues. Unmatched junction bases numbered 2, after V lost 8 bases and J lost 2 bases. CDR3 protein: CASRQGTGNTIYF. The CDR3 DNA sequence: TGTGCCAGCCGACAGGGGACTGGAAACACCATATATTTT.

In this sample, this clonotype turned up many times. The CDR3 sequence: CASSLSILAGWELFF. In DNA form, the CDR3 reads TGTGCCAGCAGTTTATCGATACTAGCGGGCTGGGAGCTGTTTTTT. V is TRBV27 and J is TRBJ2-2, with 9 bases aligning to TRBD2. Germline V CDR1 and CDR2: MNHEY, SMNVEV (reference sequence). V shed 0 bases and J 9 bases; nucleotides not matched to a gene: 5. This CDR3 spans 15 amino acids.

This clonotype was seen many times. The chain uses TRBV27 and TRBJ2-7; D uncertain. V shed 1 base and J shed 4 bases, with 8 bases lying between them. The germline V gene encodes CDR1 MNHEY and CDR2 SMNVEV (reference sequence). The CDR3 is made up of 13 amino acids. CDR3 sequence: CASSLLGAYEQYF. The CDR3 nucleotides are TGTGCCAGCAGTTTATTAGGAGCTTACGAGCAGTACTTC.

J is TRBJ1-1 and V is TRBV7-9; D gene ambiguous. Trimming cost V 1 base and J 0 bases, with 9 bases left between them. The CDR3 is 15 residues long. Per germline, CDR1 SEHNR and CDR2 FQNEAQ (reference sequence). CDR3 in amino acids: CASSLEGRLNTEAFF. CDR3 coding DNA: TGTGCCAGCAGCTTAGAGGGCAGACTGAACACTGAAGCTTTCTTT.

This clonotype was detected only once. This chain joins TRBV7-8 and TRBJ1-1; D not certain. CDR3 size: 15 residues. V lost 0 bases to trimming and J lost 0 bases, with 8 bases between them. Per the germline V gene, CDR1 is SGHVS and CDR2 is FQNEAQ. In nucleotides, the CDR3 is TGTGCCAGCAGCTTAGCGTACCAGCTGAACACTGAAGCTTTCTTT. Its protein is CASSLAYQLNTEAFF. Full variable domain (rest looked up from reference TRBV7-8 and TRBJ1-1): GAGVSQSPRYKVAKRGQDVALRCDPISGHVSLFWYQQALGQGPEFLTYFQNEAQLDKSGLPSDRFFAERPEGSVSTLKIQRTQQEDSAVYLCASSLAYQLNTEAFFGQGTRLTVV.

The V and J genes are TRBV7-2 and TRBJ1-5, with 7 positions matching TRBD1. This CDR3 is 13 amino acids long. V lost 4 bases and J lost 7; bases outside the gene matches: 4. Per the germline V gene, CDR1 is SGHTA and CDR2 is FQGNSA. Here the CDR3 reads CASSSYRGQPQHF. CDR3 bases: TGTGCCAGCAGCTCCTACAGGGGCCAGCCCCAGCATTTT.

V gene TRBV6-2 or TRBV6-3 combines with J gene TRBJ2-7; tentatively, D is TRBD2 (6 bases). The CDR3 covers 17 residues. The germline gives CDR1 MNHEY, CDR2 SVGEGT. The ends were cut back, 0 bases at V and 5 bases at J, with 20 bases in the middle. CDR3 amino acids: CASSYSSIAEKGDEQYF. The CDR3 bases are TGTGCCAGCAGTTACTCGAGTATAGCGGAGAAGGGAGACGAGCAGTACTTC.

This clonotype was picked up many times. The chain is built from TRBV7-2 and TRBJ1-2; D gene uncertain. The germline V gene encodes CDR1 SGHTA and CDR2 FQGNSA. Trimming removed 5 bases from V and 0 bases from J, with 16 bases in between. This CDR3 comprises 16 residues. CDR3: CASSHGRAQPNYGYTF. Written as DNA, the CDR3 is TGTGCCAGCAGCCACGGCCGGGCGCAGCCTAACTATGGCTACACCTTC.

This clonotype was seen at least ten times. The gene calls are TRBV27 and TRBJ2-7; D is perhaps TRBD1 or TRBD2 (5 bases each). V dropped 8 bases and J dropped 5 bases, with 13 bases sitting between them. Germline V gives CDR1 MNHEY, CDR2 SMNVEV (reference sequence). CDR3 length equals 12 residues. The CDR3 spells CASGKGPDEQYF. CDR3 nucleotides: TGTGCCAGCGGGAAGGGACCGGACGAGCAGTACTTC.

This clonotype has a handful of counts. CDR3 residues: CASSYDTIYGYTF. In DNA form, the CDR3 reads TGTGCCAGCAGTTACGACACAATTTATGGCTACACCTTC. V is TRBV6-5 and J is TRBJ1-2; D gene unclear. Germline V gene sequence: CDR1 MNHEY, CDR2 SVGAGI. Trimming left V 2 bases short and J 5 bases short, with 9 bases between. The CDR3 has 13 amino acids.

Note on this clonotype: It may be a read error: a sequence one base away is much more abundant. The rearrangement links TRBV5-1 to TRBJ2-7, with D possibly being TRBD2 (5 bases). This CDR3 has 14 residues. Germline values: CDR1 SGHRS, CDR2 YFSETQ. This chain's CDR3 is CANSSDGLSYEQYF. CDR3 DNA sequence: TGCGCCAACAGCTCGGACGGACTCTCCTACGAGCAGTACTTC.

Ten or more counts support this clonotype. The CDR3 DNA sequence: TGTGCCAGCAGCGAAACGACTCAAGAGACCCAGTACTTC. Its translation is CASSETTQETQYF. The rearrangement links TRBV9 to TRBJ2-5; D is unclear. Trimming took off 3 bases at V and 2 bases at J, with 8 bases between the two ends. Germline assignment: CDR1 SGDLS and CDR2 YYNGEE. The CDR3 consists of 13 residues. The full variable domain, rest sourced from reference TRBV9 and TRBJ2-5, is DSGVTQTPKHLITATGQRVTLRCSPRSGDLSVYWYQQSLDQGLQFLIQYYNGEERAKGNILERFSAQQFPDLHSELNLSSLELGDSALYFCASSETTQETQYFGPGTRLLVL.

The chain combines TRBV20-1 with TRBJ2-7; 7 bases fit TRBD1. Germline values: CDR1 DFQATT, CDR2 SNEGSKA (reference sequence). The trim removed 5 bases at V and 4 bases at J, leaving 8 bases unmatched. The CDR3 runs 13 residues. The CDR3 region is CSASRAQGYEQYF. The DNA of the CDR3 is TGCAGTGCTTCCCGCGCACAGGGGTACGAGCAGTACTTC.

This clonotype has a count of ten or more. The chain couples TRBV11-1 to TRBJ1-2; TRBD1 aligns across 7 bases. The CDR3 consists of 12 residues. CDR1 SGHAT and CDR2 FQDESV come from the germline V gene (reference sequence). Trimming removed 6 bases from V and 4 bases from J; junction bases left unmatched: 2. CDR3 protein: CASSRTGYGYTF. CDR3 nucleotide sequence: TGTGCCAGCAGTCGGACAGGCTATGGCTACACCTTC. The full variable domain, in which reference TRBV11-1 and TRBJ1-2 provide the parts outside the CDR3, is EAEVAQSPRYKITEKSQAVAFWCDPISGHATLYWYRQILGQGPELLVQFQDESVVDDSQLPKDRFSAERLKGVDSTLKIQPAELGDSAMYLCASSRTGYGYTFGSGTRLTVV.

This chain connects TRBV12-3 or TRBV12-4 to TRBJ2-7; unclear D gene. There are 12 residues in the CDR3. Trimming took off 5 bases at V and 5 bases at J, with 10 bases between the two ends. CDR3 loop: CASSPRQHEQYF. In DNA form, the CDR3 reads TGTGCCAGCAGTCCCAGGCAGCACGAGCAGTACTTC.

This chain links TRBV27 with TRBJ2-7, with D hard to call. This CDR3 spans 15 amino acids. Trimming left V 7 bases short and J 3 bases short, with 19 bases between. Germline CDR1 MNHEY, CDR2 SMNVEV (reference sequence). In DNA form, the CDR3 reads TGTGCCAGCATTTCCGACACAACGAGACGCTACGAGCAGTACTTC. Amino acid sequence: CASISDTTRRYEQYF.

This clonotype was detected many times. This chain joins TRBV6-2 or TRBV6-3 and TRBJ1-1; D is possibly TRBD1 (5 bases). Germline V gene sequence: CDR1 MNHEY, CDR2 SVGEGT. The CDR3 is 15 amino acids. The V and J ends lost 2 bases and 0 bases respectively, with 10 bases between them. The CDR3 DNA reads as TGTGCCAGCAGTTACGATCCGGGGGTGAACACTGAAGCTTTCTTT. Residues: CASSYDPGVNTEAFF.

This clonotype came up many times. CDR3 sequence reads: CSAPLNTEAFF. The DNA for the CDR3 is TGCAGTGCTCCTCTGAACACTGAAGCTTTCTTT. The V call is TRBV20-1, the J call TRBJ1-1; D remains ambiguous. Germline V gives CDR1 DFQATT, CDR2 SNEGSKA (reference sequence). The V end was cut by 5 bases, the J end by 0 bases, with 4 bases between. The CDR3 loop spans 11 amino acids.

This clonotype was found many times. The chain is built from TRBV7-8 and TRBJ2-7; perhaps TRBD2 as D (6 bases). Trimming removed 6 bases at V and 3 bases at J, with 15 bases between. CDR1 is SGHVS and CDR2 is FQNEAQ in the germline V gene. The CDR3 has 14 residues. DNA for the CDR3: TGTGCCAGCAGTAGCCGGGGGAGCGGCTACGAGCAGTACTTC. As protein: CASSSRGSGYEQYF.

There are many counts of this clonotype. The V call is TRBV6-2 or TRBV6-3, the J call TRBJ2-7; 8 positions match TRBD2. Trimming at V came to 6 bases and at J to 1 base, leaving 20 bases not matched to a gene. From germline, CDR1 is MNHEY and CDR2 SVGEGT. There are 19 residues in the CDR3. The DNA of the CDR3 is TGTGCCAGCAGCCCCGGCGTGGGGGCGGGAGGCTTAGGGTCCTACGAGCAGTACTTC. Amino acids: CASSPGVGAGGLGSYEQYF.